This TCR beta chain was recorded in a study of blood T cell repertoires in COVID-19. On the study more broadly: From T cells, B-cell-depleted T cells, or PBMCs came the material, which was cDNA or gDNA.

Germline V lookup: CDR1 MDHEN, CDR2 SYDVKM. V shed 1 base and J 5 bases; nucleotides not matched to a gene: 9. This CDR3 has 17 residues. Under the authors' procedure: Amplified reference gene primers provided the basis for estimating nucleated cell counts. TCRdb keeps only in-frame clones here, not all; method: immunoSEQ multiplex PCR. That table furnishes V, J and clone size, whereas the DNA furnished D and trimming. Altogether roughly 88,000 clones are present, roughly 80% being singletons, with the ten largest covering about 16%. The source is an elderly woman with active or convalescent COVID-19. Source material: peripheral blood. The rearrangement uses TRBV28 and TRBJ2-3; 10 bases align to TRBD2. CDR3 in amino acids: CASSLFVLAGSKDTQYF. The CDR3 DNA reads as TGTGCCAGCAGTTTATTTGTACTAGCGGGATCTAAAGATACGCAGTATTTT. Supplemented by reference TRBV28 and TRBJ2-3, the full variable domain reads DVKVTQSSRYLVKRTGEKVFLECVQDMDHENMFWYRQDPGLGLRLIYFSYDVKMKEKGDIPEGYSVSREKKERFSLILESASTNQTSMYLCASSLFVLAGSKDTQYFGPGTRLTVL.